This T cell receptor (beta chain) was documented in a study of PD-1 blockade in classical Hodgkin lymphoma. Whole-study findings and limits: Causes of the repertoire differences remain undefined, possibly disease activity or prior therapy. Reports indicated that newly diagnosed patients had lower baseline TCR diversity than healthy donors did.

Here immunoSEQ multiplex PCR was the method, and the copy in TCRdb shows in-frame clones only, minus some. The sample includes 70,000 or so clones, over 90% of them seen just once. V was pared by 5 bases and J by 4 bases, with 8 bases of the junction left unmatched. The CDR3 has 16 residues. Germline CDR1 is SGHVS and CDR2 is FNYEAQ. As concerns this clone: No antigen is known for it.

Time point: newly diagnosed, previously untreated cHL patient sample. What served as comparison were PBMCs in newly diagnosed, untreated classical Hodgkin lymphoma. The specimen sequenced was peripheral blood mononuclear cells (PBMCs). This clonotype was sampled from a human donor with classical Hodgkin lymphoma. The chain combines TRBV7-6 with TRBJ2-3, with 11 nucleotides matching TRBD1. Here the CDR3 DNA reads TGTGCCAGCAGCCGCCCCGGACAGGGGGCGGCAGATACGCAGTATTTT. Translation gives CASSRPGQGAADTQYF.